Listed below are T cell receptor beta chains from one sample, sequenced in a study of vaccination and CD4 T cells after COVID-19. TCRdb re-called the PCR reads through MiXCR, storing one row per CDR3 protein. The repertoire holds around 25,000 distinct CDR3 sequences, 58% seen once, with around 3% in the top ten. The antigens of these receptors remain unknown. Sequencing was carried out using CD4+ T cells from blood, cultured in vitro. These receptors originate from a human donor who had recovered from COVID-19. Both conserved end residues are part of each CDR3. A D gene is named only where the DNA matches it firmly. Clone size is shown for a subset of rows, as once, few, many or a class of expanded clone.

d_call	v_call	j_call	clone_size	cdr3_nt	cdr3_aa
NA	TRBV19	TRBJ2-3	NA	TGTGCCAGTAGTATTAAGGGAATTAGCACAGATACGCAGTATTTT	CASSIKGISTDTQYF
TRBD1	TRBV6-1	TRBJ2-7	NA	TGTGCCAGCAGTGTTACAGGGGGCAGGAGGTACGAGCAGTACTTC	CASSVTGGRRYEQYF
TRBD1	TRBV6-2/TRBV6-3	TRBJ1-6	NA	TGTGCCAGCAGTCCACTCGGACAGGGTTATAATTCACCCCTCCACTTT	CASSPLGQGYNSPLHF
NA	TRBV5-4	TRBJ1-2	NA	TGTGCCAGCAGCTATCCAGGGGTCCAAACTAACTATGGCTACACCTTC	CASSYPGVQTNYGYTF
TRBD2	TRBV19	TRBJ2-7	NA	TGTGCCAGTAGTATGGGAGGGAACTACGAGCAGTACTTC	CASSMGGNYEQYF
TRBD1	TRBV20-1	TRBJ2-3	NA	TGCAGTGCTAGACCAGGGGGCATGACAGATACGCAGTATTTT	CSARPGGMTDTQYF
NA	TRBV19	TRBJ2-5	NA	TGTGCCAGTGGATCGACAGATCTTTTCCAAGAGACCCAGTACTTC	CASGSTDLFQETQYF
TRBD1	TRBV6-5	TRBJ2-7	few	TGTGCCAGCAGTTACTCAGGGGACAGGGCCCTCTACGAGCAGTACTTC	CASSYSGDRALYEQYF
NA	TRBV11-3	TRBJ2-2	NA	TGTGCCAGCAGCCCCTCTATGGCAGGGATCGGAGGGGAGCTGTTTTTT	CASSPSMAGIGGELFF
TRBD1	TRBV20-1	TRBJ1-2	NA	TGCAGTGCTAGGCCCGGGACCTTCAGGGGGGGCTACACCTTC	CSARPGTFRGGYTF
TRBD1	TRBV30	TRBJ2-3	few	TGTGCCTGGAGTGTACAGGACAGGAGGTGGACAGATACGCAGTATTTT	CAWSVQDRRWTDTQYF
TRBD1	TRBV7-9	TRBJ2-2	NA	TGTGCCAGCAGCTTAGAGAGGGGGCTGAACACCGGGGAGCTGTTTTTT	CASSLERGLNTGELFF
TRBD1	TRBV7-9	TRBJ2-5	NA	TGTGCCAGCAGCTTGGGCGGGCTAGGGGGCGCTGGAAAAGAGACCCAGTACTTC	CASSLGGLGGAGKETQYF
NA	TRBV6-2/TRBV6-3	TRBJ1-2	few	TGTGCCAGCAGTCCTAGCCTCGGCTATGGCTACACCTTC	CASSPSLGYGYTF
TRBD1	TRBV2	TRBJ1-5	NA	TGTGCCAGCAGGCGGGGACAGGGGCTCAATCAGCCCCAGCATTTT	CASRRGQGLNQPQHF
NA	TRBV20-1	TRBJ2-1	NA	TGCAGTGCTTCTAAAGAGTATGGCGGGAATGAGCAGTTCTTC	CSASKEYGGNEQFF
NA	TRBV19	TRBJ2-5	NA	TGTGCCAGTAGAAAGGCAGGGGAAGAGACCCAGTACTTC	CASRKAGEETQYF
NA	TRBV6-1	TRBJ2-1	NA	TGTGCCAGCAGTCAAGATCTTAAACCCTACAATGAGCAGTTCTTC	CASSQDLKPYNEQFF
TRBD1	TRBV2	TRBJ1-6	few	TGTGCCAGCAGTCCCCCAGGGGGTAATTCACCCCTCCACTTT	CASSPPGGNSPLHF
NA	TRBV15	TRBJ2-7	NA	TGTGCCACCAGCAGAGATCGTCGGGTAGGCGAGCAGTACTTC	CATSRDRRVGEQYF
NA	TRBV7-9	TRBJ1-1	NA	TGTGCCAGCAGCCCGAGAGGTTCTCAAGGGACTGAAGCTTTCTTT	CASSPRGSQGTEAFF
NA	TRBV7-8	TRBJ2-7	NA	TGTGCCAGCAGCCCCAGGACCTACGAGCAGTACTTC	CASSPRTYEQYF
NA	TRBV19	TRBJ1-2	few	TGTGCCAGTAGTACAGGGAATATGGCTGACACCTTC	CASSTGNMADTF
NA	TRBV6-1	TRBJ1-1	NA	TGTGCCAGCAGCTTAAGGACCCGGCTAGCTGAAGCTTTCTTT	CASSLRTRLAEAFF
TRBD1	TRBV6-4	TRBJ1-6	few	TGTGCCAGCAGTGACCGGACAGGAGGCGGTTCACCCCTCCACTTT	CASSDRTGGGSPLHF
NA	TRBV19	TRBJ2-3	NA	TGTGCCAGTAGTATAGGTGGGGGTCACATAGATACGCAGTATTTT	CASSIGGGHIDTQYF
TRBD1	TRBV10-3	TRBJ1-5	NA	TGTGCCAGCAGCCTCGGACAGGGCGGTCAGCCCCAGCATTTT	CASSLGQGGQPQHF